This is a list of T cell receptor beta chains from one sample in a study of shared clonotypes between healthy human individuals. TCRdb's table, derived via immunoSEQ multiplex PCR, lists solely in-frame clones and lacks some. Here the sample spans 750,000 to 1,000,000 clones, 92% being singletons. Material for sequencing was naive CD8+ T cells sorted from blood. These TCRs come from a man aged 25-45 years in good health. The conserved cysteine and the conserved F or W are not part of the CDR3 here.

V	J	CDR3
TRBV9	TRBJ1-2	ASSGTYGYT
TRBV7-9	TRBJ2-3	ASSSSGSVGDTQY
TRBV9	TRBJ2-1	ASSPASDTFSNEQF
TRBV5-6	TRBJ2-3	ASSINRKDTQY
TRBV4-1	TRBJ2-7	ASSQEGPLYDEQY
TRBV27	TRBJ2-2	ASSWRLAGTGELF
TRBV5-1	TRBJ1-4	ASSPRLANEKLF
TRBV27	TRBJ2-1	ASSLRGTSGIEQF
TRBV11-2	TRBJ2-7	ASSYGTGPYEQY
TRBV7-2	TRBJ2-1	AAGVAAGAREQF
TRBV29-1	TRBJ2-3	SSAGGSSTDTQY
TRBV6-6	TRBJ2-2	ASTWDSDTGELF
TRBV7-9	TRBJ2-1	ASSLAPLSSEQF
TRBV27	TRBJ2-2	ASSLSRTGDNTGELF
TRBV27	TRBJ2-7	ASSLIGDFPYEQY
TRBV6-1	TRBJ2-3	ASSEGGRSTDTQY
TRBV29-1	TRBJ1-2	SVPGIDGYT
TRBV29-1	TRBJ2-1	SVNVPEGSGRIDEQF
TRBV11-2	TRBJ1-4	ASSLGTGTNEKLF